This paragraph reports one TCR beta chain. The specificity of this receptor is unknown. No base quality values were provided; no much bigger clone lies one nucleotide off. This entry is derived from a study of cytomegalovirus exposure and HLA in healthy donors (dated by TCRdb to 2015 to 2018). About the study as a whole: According to an earlier analysis of around 600 of the donors, about 179 million T cells yielded 117 million unique TCR beta sequences and 276 Gb of sequence data. Approximately 310 gigabases of sequencing data and 70 million to 100 million unique TCR sequences were included in an early release covering about 620 HLA-typed donors. Among the roughly 390 genotyped donors, approximately 82% belonged to the genetic ancestry cluster associated with self-reported Caucasian donors. The study aimed to test whether signatures of past pathogen exposure could be identified by cataloging public T cell receptors. The study profiled the T cell repertoires of 666 subjects by immunosequencing and related them to cytomegalovirus serostatus. In addition to the first cohort of 666 subjects, a separate validation cohort of 120 different subjects was used. To predict cytomegalovirus infection status, the study combined high-throughput TCR immunosequencing, statistical association of individual TCRs with disease status, and machine learning. A later analysis re-analyzed previously published TCR beta repertoires from about 600 donors and added high-resolution HLA genotyping to study TCR occurrence patterns. In the later analysis, no new phenotypic data were used to find candidate immune exposures; instead, reliance was placed on TCR beta sequences and their occurrence across donors. An earlier analysis of nearly 600 of the donors applied high-throughput TCR beta sequencing to assess whether each TCR beta V gene segment acted as functional or pseudogenic. Donor age, sex, ethnicity and CMV serostatus were compiled together with the repertoire data. A later genetic analysis took genome-wide SNP genotypes for about 65% of the 666 donors and used that subset as a discovery cohort. Every repertoire in the discovery cohort had been generated on one and the same sequencing platform. Class I and class II HLA loci were covered by the typing at four-digit resolution. Typing coverage differed by locus: A, B, C, DRB1 and DQB1 were typed in about 620-630 donors, DQA1 in about 500, DPA1 in nearly 610, and DPB1 in around 440. Four to six DR-DQ haplotypes were handled as single units for association and clustering, since linkage in the cohort was strong. Among 300 to 500 genotyped donors of the cohort, an average of roughly 230,000 unique TCR beta nucleotide sequences was sequenced per donor, of which about 19% were non-productive.

The cohort comprised fewer than 750 healthy bone marrow donors. At the time of sampling, all cohort members were nominally healthy, though unrecorded immune exposures were likely present. The donor tested CMV seronegative, placing the donor among the 300 to 400 seronegative members of the cohort. A peripheral blood sample was provided by each donor, and peripheral blood mononuclear cells were used for TCR beta sequencing. The Qiagen DNeasy Blood Extraction Kit was used to extract genomic DNA from the blood cell samples. Receptor libraries were prepared by the immunoSEQ multiplex PCR assay. The multiplex PCR relied on a mix of 60 forward primers for TCR Vbeta segments and 13 reverse primers for TCR Jbeta segments. The CDR3 region of rearranged TCR beta genes was amplified from genomic DNA by a multiplex PCR assay. Amplified TCR beta libraries were sequenced as 87-base-pair reads on the Illumina HiSeq System. The authors' pipeline ran thus. In a later analysis, 80 million or so unique TCR beta chains were counted across the roughly 610 repertoires, and roughly 10 million of these chains were shared by at least two donors. A nearest-neighbor algorithm error-corrected the raw reads and collapsed the reads into unique sequences, merging closely related sequences to remove PCR and sequencing errors. Alignment of CDR3 sequences to IMGT reference sequences was used to assign V, D and J gene segments. For a sequence to be retained, at least a six-nucleotide match to both a V gene segment and a J gene segment was required. Rearrangements were classified as productive when the CDR3 lacked stop codons and remained in frame with V and J, and all other rearrangements were classified as non-productive. Following IMGT convention, CDR3 was defined as the stretch from the second conserved V-encoded cysteine up to the conserved J-encoded phenylalanine. The earlier analysis of approximately 590 of the donors excluded any sequence lacking an unambiguous match to a single V gene segment. In an earlier analysis of several hundred of the donors, a V segment was called functional when productive rearrangements were above 56.7%, and segregating when the standard deviation between donors exceeded 5%. A statistical classification framework was built to diagnose cytomegalovirus status from the catalog of TCR beta chain sequences. In a later analysis, V and J genes were assigned by comparing TCR nucleotide sequences against IMGT/GENE-DB human TR gene sequences. Using the TCRdist pipeline, a later analysis assigned CDR3 sequences along with most-parsimonious VDJ recombination scenarios. In a later analysis, each TCR beta chain was defined by its CDR3 amino acid sequence together with its V-gene family, and reads lacking a unique V-gene family were excluded. A later analysis removed 500 to 650 highly shared, low-generation-probability nucleotide sequences to deal with suspected cross-contamination and a sequencing artifact. For each public chain, a later analysis derived a clonal expansion index from normalized ranks of inferred template counts within each repertoire. Generation probabilities in a later analysis came from a VDJ recombination model fitted to out-of-frame rearrangements, and those results were checked against IGoR. Hypergeometric tests were used in a later analysis to score TCR-TCR, TCR-HLA and TCR-CMV co-occurrence, with a repertoire-size bias correction applied to the TCR pairs. In a later analysis, false discovery rates were estimated by permuting HLA or CMV assignments 20 times. A later analysis grouped co-occurring TCRs with DBSCAN, adding TCRdist sequence similarity when clustering within HLA-allele-positive subsets. Co-occurrence clustering excluded repertoires with fewer than 30,000 or more than 120,000 public chains, plus five with anomalous nucleotide sharing. The table comes from immuneACCESS by way of TCRdb, which keeps in-frame sequences with V and J called. Part of the clones is missing from these tables; in studies checked, under half for an unresolved V gene and the rest for unknown reasons. V and J calls and clone size are given by that table; D and trimming were obtained from the DNA. The sample includes around 140,000 clones, with over 60% observed a single time. 1.5% to 2% of the sample lies in the top ten.

Study-wide findings and limitations: The earlier analysis of about 600 of the donors excluded 15 to 20 rarely observed V segments, including chromosome 9 orphons, because counts were too low. This cohort had only TCR beta chains sequenced, and the lack of alpha or paired-chain data limited which features could be detected. Three of the identified cytomegalovirus-associated TCR beta chains were confirmed in vitro to be specific for cytomegalovirus antigens. The presence/absence analyses assumed that sequencing depth was roughly uniform across donors, and that assumption may not be true. CMV serostatus was the only immune exposure information available for the cohort. Because HLA typing was unavailable for some donors at each locus, only the typed subset was used in association tests. In a later analysis, HLA-associated TCR beta chains showed more clonal expansion and lower generation probabilities than non-associated chains that were equally common. Compared with the roughly 670-donor mean, donors in an Asian-associated ancestry cluster had fewer N-insertions in productive TCRs, according to a later genetic analysis. The classifier was reported to diagnose cytomegalovirus status with high specificity and sensitivity in both the original cohort and the validation cohort. Broadly in line with IMGT annotations, most TCR beta V segments showed up in productive rearrangements about 90% or about 30% of the time in an earlier analysis of approximately 640 of the donors. In a later analysis, the rate of TCR association differed among HLA loci, with DRB1 alleles having the most associated TCRs and HLA-C alleles having the fewest. The study gave a list of around 170 TCR beta chains associated with cytomegalovirus. A cluster of highly shared sequence variants was judged likely to be a technical artifact of the sequencing pipeline. In a later analysis, some 17,000 TCR beta sequences were associated with specific HLA alleles at a false discovery rate of 0.05. A later analysis reported that several top co-occurrence clusters appeared linked to parvovirus B19, influenza, CMV and Epstein-Barr virus. When HLA alleles, especially DR and DQ, strongly co-occurred, TCR associations were difficult to assign to individual alleles. It was suggested by the authors that the approach could potentially be generalized to other disease states and immunological phenotypes. According to a later analysis, most CMV-associated TCR beta chains appeared to be HLA-restricted, and the HLA associations seemed to be driven largely by CMV exposure. Across donors, most TCR sequences were observed very rarely, whereas some public TCRs were present in many individuals. An association between a missense DCLRE1C variant and V-gene and J-gene trimming of TCR beta chains was found in a later genetic analysis and replicated in an independent cohort. A further reported finding was that TCR beta sequences accurately predicted the HLA-A and HLA-B alleles for most subjects in the first cohort. Correlated functional status among segregating V segments might be attributable to linkage disequilibrium, but an unknown experimental factor could not be ruled out.

This TCR came from a female donor in good health and CMV-seronegative. The source material was PBMCs.

The DNA sequence is given as TGTGCTAGTGGCCTTCACAATGAGCAGTTCTTC. Its amino acids are CASGLHNEQFF. The rearrangement joined TRBV12-5 to TRBJ2-1; the D gene is not confidently resolved. V loses 6 bases of germline sequence and J loses 5 bases, and the interval between the two ends is 5 bases. From a lookup of the germline V gene, CDR1 and CDR2 are LGHNT and FRNRAP. The CDR3 numbers 11 residues from cysteine through phenylalanine. Of all the DNA, just the CDR3 is kept, 33 bases in frame from base 1.